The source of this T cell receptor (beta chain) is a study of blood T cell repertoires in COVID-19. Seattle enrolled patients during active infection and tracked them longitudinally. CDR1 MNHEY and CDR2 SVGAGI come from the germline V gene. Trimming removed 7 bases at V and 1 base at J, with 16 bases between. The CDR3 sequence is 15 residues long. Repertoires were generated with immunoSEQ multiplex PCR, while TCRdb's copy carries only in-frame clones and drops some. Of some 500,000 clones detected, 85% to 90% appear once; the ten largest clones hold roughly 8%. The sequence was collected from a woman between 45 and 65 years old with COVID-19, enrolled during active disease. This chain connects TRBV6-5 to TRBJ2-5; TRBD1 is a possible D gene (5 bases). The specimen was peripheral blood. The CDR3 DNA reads TGTGCCAGCAATCTGGTAGGGGTTGGCCAAGAGACCCAGTACTTC. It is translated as CASNLVGVGQETQYF.